These 19 T cell receptor beta chains were all obtained from the same sample, sequenced in a study of neurological immune-mediated disorders. A single record per CDR3 protein comes from TCRdb applying MiXCR to the 5' RACE reads. This repertoire shows approximately 50,000 distinct CDR3 sequences, about 9.4% found once; its top ten account for roughly 5.3%. The specimen was PBMCs. The receptor source for this set is a man aged 65 to 85 with HTLV-1-associated myelopathy (HAM/TSP).

Note on this clonotype: A read error may be the cause here, since a much bigger clone is one base away. This chain links TRBV5-1 with TRBJ2-7; D ambiguous. Per germline, CDR1 SGHRS and CDR2 YFSETQ. Between the trimmed V and J ends, which lost 8 bases and 3 bases, there was a span of 15 bases. There are 13 residues in the CDR3. In DNA, the CDR3 is TGCGCCAGTATTGCAAGGGTTTACTACGAGCAGTACTTC. As protein: CASIARVYYEQYF. Supplemented by reference TRBV5-1 and TRBJ2-7, the full variable domain reads KAGVTQTPRYLIKTRGQQVTLSCSPISGHRSVSWYQQTPGQGLQFLFEYFSETQRNKGNFPGRFSGRQFSNSRSEMNVSTLELGDSALYLCASIARVYYEQYFGPGTRLTVT.

This clonotype has a count of ten or more. The chain combines TRBV6-4 with TRBJ2-3; D uncertain. Trimming removed 8 bases at V and 6 bases at J, with 21 bases between. The CDR3 totals 15 residues. Germline assignment: CDR1 MRHNA and CDR2 SNTAGT. The CDR3 loop reads CASVSRRTGRDTQYF. CDR3 in DNA: TGTGCCAGCGTATCCCGGCGGACCGGCAGGGATACGCAGTATTTT.

This clonotype was seen many times. The V gene is TRBV27, the J gene TRBJ2-7, with a weak D call TRBD1 (5 bases). Trimming removed 0 bases from V and 3 bases from J, with 21 bases in between. The CDR3 consists of 18 residues. CDR1 is MNHEY, CDR2 SMNVEV, per germline (reference sequence). CDR3 residues: CASSLSFPGPGLNYEQYF. CDR3 in DNA: TGTGCCAGCAGTTTATCGTTCCCCGGACCAGGGTTAAACTACGAGCAGTACTTC.

This clonotype was counted many times. The rearrangement links TRBV24-1 to TRBJ1-2; TRBD1 matches at 9 bases. This CDR3 comprises 17 residues. Unmatched junction bases numbered 10, after V lost 4 bases and J lost 2 bases. CDR1 KGHDR and CDR2 SFDVKD come from the germline V gene. The CDR3, as DNA: TGTGCCACCAGTGAACCTACAGGGGGCGCACCGAACTATGGCTACACCTTC. It translates to CATSEPTGGAPNYGYTF.

This clonotype has ten or more counts. The V gene is TRBV7-2, the J gene TRBJ2-3; 8 bases map to TRBD1. Losses at the gene ends were 5 bases for V and 2 bases for J; bases not matched to a gene: 6. The CDR3 runs 15 residues. Germline V gene sequence: CDR1 SGHTA, CDR2 FQGNSA. CDR3 coding DNA: TGTGCCAGCAGCCAAACGGGACAGGTCACAGATACGCAGTATTTT. It codes for CASSQTGQVTDTQYF.

This clonotype was counted only a few times. The gene calls are TRBV10-3 and TRBJ2-1, with D unclear. The CDR3 extends over 14 amino acids. Germline V gives CDR1 ENHRY, CDR2 SYGVKD. Trimming shortened V by 4 bases and J by 5 bases, and 12 bases separated the two germline ends. The DNA of the CDR3 is TGTGCCATCAGTGCTCTGAAGGCAGACAATGAGCAGTTCTTC. Protein product: CAISALKADNEQFF.

The sample holds many counts of this clonotype. The chain has TRBV5-1 and TRBJ2-7; a weak D match, TRBD1 (5 bases). The CDR3 totals 14 residues. V lost 6 bases and J 6 bases, leaving 19 bases between the germline ends. Germline CDR1 and CDR2: SGHRS and YFSETQ. CDR3 sequence (DNA): TGCGCCAGCACCACGACAGTCTCTCAAGGCGAGCAGTACTTC. It is translated as CASTTTVSQGEQYF.

This clonotype was observed at least ten times. J is TRBJ2-7 and V is TRBV7-9; D tentatively reads TRBD1 or TRBD2 (5 bases each). CDR1 and CDR2 from the germline V gene are SEHNR and FQNEAQ (reference sequence). Trimming shortened V by 11 bases and J by 6 bases, and 26 bases separated the two germline ends. The CDR3 consists of 15 residues. The CDR3 loop reads CAGDSGSGTLREQYF. For the CDR3, the DNA is TGTGCCGGGGATAGTGGTTCGGGGACGTTACGCGAGCAGTACTTC.

The chain has TRBV5-1 and TRBJ2-7; D is undetermined. The CDR3 spans 15 residues. Trimming shortened V by 0 bases and J by 6 bases, and 16 bases separated the two germline ends. CDR1 and CDR2 from the germline V gene are SGHRS and YFSETQ. CDR3 protein: CASSLEGLVRREQYF. The CDR3, as DNA: TGCGCCAGCAGCTTGGAGGGCTTGGTTCGGCGCGAGCAGTACTTC.

The table lists this clonotype with many counts. The V and J genes are TRBV12-3 or TRBV12-4 and TRBJ2-1, with 7 bases matching TRBD2. The junction had 23 bases not matched to a gene; V was cut back by 6 bases and J by 12 bases. This CDR3 is 17 amino acids long. This CDR3 reads CASSPVAVGAGPGAQFF. CDR3 sequence (DNA): TGTGCCAGCAGCCCCGTTGCTGTCGGAGCGGGACCGGGCGCGCAGTTCTTC.

This clonotype has ten or more counts. The CDR3 is CASSQVANIKGYTF. Written as DNA, the CDR3 is TGCGCCAGCAGCCAAGTGGCCAATATTAAGGGCTACACCTTC. The rearrangement links TRBV4-1 to TRBJ1-2; D unresolved. CDR3 length: 14 residues. Trimming shortened V by 1 base and J by 8 bases, and 14 bases separated the two germline ends. Per germline, CDR1 MGHRA and CDR2 YSYEKL.

This clonotype was observed at least ten times. The chain recombines TRBV7-8 with TRBJ2-7; D ambiguous. Germline CDR1 and CDR2: SGHVS and FQNEAQ. The CDR3 sequence is 13 residues long. With 0 bases removed from V and 5 bases from J, the gap between germline ends came to 8 bases. In DNA form, the CDR3 reads TGTGCCAGCAGCTTAGCAGGGATGAACGAGCAGTACTTC. Translating it yields CASSLAGMNEQYF.

This clonotype was observed at least ten times. V gene TRBV6-5 combines with J gene TRBJ1-2; D may be TRBD1 (5 bases). The CDR3 extends over 13 amino acids. The V end lost 0 bases, the J end lost 8 bases, and 10 bases lay between the germline ends. Per the germline V gene, CDR1 is MNHEY and CDR2 is SVGAGI. CDR3 bases: TGTGCCAGCAGTTACTCGTTGAGGGACGGCTACACCTTC. This codes for CASSYSLRDGYTF.

This clonotype was seen repeatedly, ten times or more. The chain employs TRBV5-6 and TRBJ1-1; D call uncertain. V lost 0 bases, J lost 8 bases, and 8 bases lay in between. Looked up from germline, CDR1 is SGHDT and CDR2 is YYEEEE. The CDR3 length is 12 residues. CDR3 DNA sequence: TGTGCCAGCAGCTTGGGCCCGGAGGAAGCTTTCTTT. Its protein product is CASSLGPEEAFF.

This clonotype was found many times. The rearrangement uses TRBV10-3 and TRBJ1-4, with a possible D match to TRBD1 (5 bases). Germline-derived CDR1 and CDR2 are ENHRY and SYGVKD. The ends were cut back, 10 bases at V and 3 bases at J, with 9 bases in the middle. The CDR3 consists of 12 residues. The CDR3 DNA reads TGTGCCAGTGGGGACTCTAATGAAAAACTGTTTTTT. This translates into CASGDSNEKLFF.

This clonotype was counted many times. The J gene is TRBJ2-7, the V gene TRBV20-1; no clear D. In germline, CDR1 is DFQATT, CDR2 SNEGSKA (reference sequence). The CDR3 is 15 amino acids. CDR3 DNA: TGCGCTTGGGGTTATCAGCCGGACGCCTCCTACGAGCAGTACTTC. It specifies CAWGYQPDASYEQYF.

This clonotype has at least ten counts. The chain has TRBV7-3 and TRBJ1-6, with D perhaps matching TRBD1 (6 bases). Germline lookup yields CDR1 SGHTA and CDR2 FQGTGA. The CDR3 loop spans 12 amino acids. The V and J ends lost 5 bases and 9 bases respectively, with 8 bases between them. The CDR3 reads CASSLGGSPLHF. DNA of the CDR3: TGTGCCAGCAGCCTAGGGGGTTCACCCCTCCACTTT.

This clonotype appeared many times. The chain combines TRBV6-4 with TRBJ1-2; D unresolved. This CDR3 contains 14 residues. The V and J ends lost 2 bases and 8 bases respectively, with 15 bases between them. CDR1 is MRHNA and CDR2 is SNTAGT in the germline V gene. The CDR3 DNA reads as TGTGCCAGCAGTGACCCCTCGGGCAGTGGAGGCTACACCTTC. Translated, it gives CASSDPSGSGGYTF.

This clonotype was seen many times. V is TRBV5-1 and J is TRBJ2-7, with D maybe TRBD2 (6 bases). The CDR3 spans 14 residues. V was trimmed by 2 bases and J by 2 bases, leaving 11 bases between them. Germline V lookup: CDR1 SGHRS, CDR2 YFSETQ. CDR3 DNA: TGCGCCAGCAGCTTTGGGGGGATAACCTACGAGCAGTACTTC. This codes for CASSFGGITYEQYF.